This T cell receptor (beta chain) comes out of a study of regulatory T cells in long-lasting Graves disease. Relying on iRepertoire HTBI primers and Arm-PCR of CDR3 regions, the team built TCR beta libraries. Original analysis: From all samples, identification returned 14 TRBJ and about 63 TRBV segments. A single record per CDR3 protein comes from TCRdb applying MiXCR to the multiplex PCR reads. The V and J calls were not made by the authors but by TCRdb's processing. The table shows over 500,000 distinct CDR3 sequences, with roughly 15% occurring only once. V dropped 3 bases and J dropped 1 base, with 12 bases sitting between them. Germline V gives CDR1 SQVTM, CDR2 ANQGSEA. The CDR3 spans 14 residues. Stated time point: newly diagnosed GD, antithyroid drugs for less than 3 months. PBMC RNA served as the TCR library source. The table lists this clonotype with many counts. This sample was also put to use in a study of T cells in Graves' hyperthyroidism and ophthalmopathy. That source adds: It was considered stable Graves' hyperthyroidism when ophthalmopathy did not progress within 18 months. The model anticipated ophthalmopathy a median approximately 6.5 months pre-onset.

The chain uses TRBV29-1 and TRBJ1-1; D is ambiguous. The receptor was derived from a woman aged 25 to 39 with Graves disease. The input for sequencing was peripheral blood mononuclear cells (PBMCs), taken at new diagnosis, from a patient treated with antithyroid drugs. The CDR3 is CSVEDRQWNTEAFF. CDR3 nucleotides: TGCAGCGTTGAGGATCGGCAGTGGAACACTGAAGCTTTCTTT.